The 13 T cell receptor beta chains reported below all come from one sample, sequenced in a study of identical twins. TCRdb independently ran MiXCR on the 5' RACE reads; one entry per CDR3 protein. The sample records about 570,000 distinct CDR3 sequences, 7.5% to 10% being singletons. These same records also appear under a second study, on yellow fever vaccine responses in identical twins.

The sequenced sample consisted of PBMCs. All receptors come from a woman aged 18-29 years in good health.

This clonotype was detected many times. J is TRBJ2-1 and V is TRBV27; 8 nucleotides agree with TRBD1. This CDR3 comprises 14 residues. Trimming removed 3 bases from V and 4 bases from J; junction bases left unmatched: 2. From germline, CDR1 is MNHEY and CDR2 SMNVEV (reference sequence). DNA for the CDR3: TGTGCCAGCAGTTTGACAGGGGTGTACAATGAGCAGTTCTTC. As protein: CASSLTGVYNEQFF.

This clonotype was observed a handful of times. The V call is TRBV5-5, the J call TRBJ2-6, with D perhaps matching TRBD1 (5 bases). V lost 3 bases and J 1 base, leaving 11 bases between the germline ends. This CDR3 comprises 16 residues. The germline CDR1 and CDR2 sequences are SGHKS and YYEKEE (reference sequence). The CDR3 reads CASSSLDSSGANVLTF. CDR3 bases: TGTGCCAGCAGCTCCCTAGACAGTTCTGGGGCCAACGTCCTGACTTTC.

This clonotype was seen more than once but under ten times. This sequence joins TRBV28 and TRBJ2-1; D is perhaps TRBD1 (7 bases). Trimming removed 5 bases from V and 0 bases from J, with 17 bases in between. The CDR3 runs 17 residues. In germline, CDR1 is MDHEN, CDR2 SYDVKM. CDR3 bases: TGTGCCAGCAGTCCACACAGGGGAGGAGGCTCCTACAATGAGCAGTTCTTC. Translating it yields CASSPHRGGGSYNEQFF.

V gene TRBV7-9 combines with J gene TRBJ2-1; D unresolved. V shed 4 bases and J shed 3 bases, with 16 bases lying between them. The V gene's germline CDR1 is SEHNR and CDR2 FQNEAQ (reference sequence). The CDR3 is made up of 16 amino acids. DNA of the CDR3: TGTGCCAGCAGCTCGGACCTCGAATATTACTACAATGAGCAGTTCTTC. Translating it yields CASSSDLEYYYNEQFF.

V and J are TRBV29-1 and TRBJ2-2, with a possible D match to TRBD1 (6 bases). Germline lookup yields CDR1 SQVTM and CDR2 ANQGSEA. Trimming took off 4 bases at V and 6 bases at J, with 9 bases between the two ends. This CDR3 has 12 amino acids. CDR3 in amino acids: CSVGGLAGELFF. CDR3 DNA sequence: TGCAGCGTTGGGGGGCTAGCCGGGGAGCTGTTTTTT.

This clonotype was counted at least ten times. The genes are TRBV5-1 and TRBJ1-2; D may be TRBD1 (6 bases). This CDR3 spans 15 amino acids. V gave up 0 bases and J gave up 7 bases, with 16 bases separating them. Per germline, CDR1 SGHRS and CDR2 YFSETQ. CDR3 protein: CASSLDGRGIGGYTF. CDR3 nucleotide sequence: TGCGCCAGCAGCTTGGACGGCAGGGGAATTGGTGGCTACACCTTC.

This clonotype was seen ten or more times. The DNA for the CDR3 is TGCAGCGTTCTTCGGACAGGGGAAGAGACCCAGTACTTC. Translation gives CSVLRTGEETQYF. V and J are TRBV29-1 and TRBJ2-5, with 9 bases aligning to TRBD1. Germline V gene lookup returns CDR1 SQVTM and CDR2 ANQGSEA. The CDR3 runs 13 residues. J gave up 3 bases and V 5 bases, and 4 bases lay outside the gene matches. The full variable domain, in which reference TRBV29-1 and TRBJ2-5 provide the parts outside the CDR3, is SAVISQKPSRDICQRGTSLTIQCQVDSQVTMMFWYRQQPGQSLTLIATANQGSEATYESGFVIDKFPISRPNLTFSTLTVSNMSPEDSSIYLCSVLRTGEETQYFGPGTRLLVL.

This clonotype has a handful of counts. The chain joins TRBV20-1 to TRBJ2-2; TRBD2 matches 8 bases. With 3 bases clipped from V and 1 base from J, the junction kept 10 bases outside the gene matches. CDR1 and CDR2 from the germline V gene are DFQATT and SNEGSKA (reference sequence). This CDR3 is built from 17 residues. The CDR3 DNA reads TGCAGTGCTAGGGGCACTAGCGGAGTCCGGAACACCGGGGAGCTGTTTTTT. This translates into CSARGTSGVRNTGELFF.

This clonotype has ten or more counts. The rearrangement uses TRBV5-5 and TRBJ2-3, with D perhaps assigned TRBD1 or TRBD2 (5 bases each). CDR3 length: 14 residues. The V end was cut by 3 bases, the J end by 0 bases, with 8 bases between. CDR1 is SGHKS, CDR2 YYEKEE, per germline (reference sequence). The CDR3 DNA follows: TGTGCCAGCAGCTGGGACGACAGCACAGATACGCAGTATTTT. Protein product: CASSWDDSTDTQYF.

This clonotype appeared many times. The rearrangement uses TRBV12-3 or TRBV12-4 and TRBJ2-1; maybe TRBD2 (5 bases). This CDR3 spans 15 amino acids. V was clipped by 7 bases and J by 9 bases, with 22 bases between them. In DNA, the CDR3 is TGTGCCAGCAACCCCGAGGCCGGGGTCAAACCTGAGCAGTTCTTC. It translates to CASNPEAGVKPEQFF.

This clonotype was detected many times. V is TRBV10-3 and J is TRBJ2-1; TRBD1 matches at 9 bases. The CDR3 is made up of 15 amino acids. Germline CDR1 ENHRY, CDR2 SYGVKD. V dropped 3 bases and J dropped 8; count of bases not matched to a gene: 8. CDR3 protein: CAISEGQGPGYEQFF. In DNA, the CDR3 is TGTGCCATCAGTGAAGGACAGGGGCCTGGATATGAGCAGTTCTTC.

In its sample, this clonotype was seen a few times. The chain is built from TRBV7-2 and TRBJ1-4; the match to TRBD1 covers 7 bases. Germline V lookup: CDR1 SGHTA, CDR2 FQGNSA. The V gene end was trimmed by 4 bases and the J gene end by 5 bases; junction bases not matched to a gene: 4. This CDR3 has 14 amino acids. The CDR3 nucleotides read TGTGCCAGCAGCTGGGGACAGAGAAATGAAAAACTGTTTTTT. It translates to CASSWGQRNEKLFF. Full variable domain (rest looked up from reference TRBV7-2 and TRBJ1-4): GAGVSQSPSNKVTEKGKDVELRCDPISGHTALYWYRQSLGQGLEFLIYFQGNSAPDKSGLPSDRFSAERTGGSVSTLTIQRTQQEDSAVYLCASSWGQRNEKLFFGSGTQLSVL.

Only a few counts were recorded for this clonotype. V usage is TRBV27 and J usage is TRBJ2-3; D is perhaps TRBD1 (5 bases). This CDR3 has 15 amino acids. Germline-derived CDR1 and CDR2 are MNHEY and SMNVEV (reference sequence). The V and J ends lost 0 bases and 4 bases respectively, with 11 bases between them. CDR3 in DNA: TGTGCCAGCAGTTTATCTCCCAGGGCTTCAGATACGCAGTATTTT. This sequence encodes CASSLSPRASDTQYF.